The present T cell receptor (beta chain) was sequenced within a study of metastatic and nonmetastatic thyroid tumors. As for the study in general: Repertoires from blood and tumor or nodule tissue of malignant and benign thyroid patients were compared. General study results and limits: Versus benign nodules, malignant thyroid tumors reportedly had significantly higher TCR beta diversity, in blood and tumor.

The CDR3 consists of 13 residues. The V gene lost 7 bases and the J gene lost 4 bases, with 14 bases spanning the gap. Germline V gene data show CDR1 as MNHNS and CDR2 as SASEGT. Original analysis: Researchers built a distant-metastasis classifier for papillary thyroid cancer that drew on CDR3 differences across clinicopathological groups. TCRdb ran MiXCR on the PCR reads. The V and J calls and clone size come from TCRdb's table, not from the authors' own analysis. The data contain roughly 20,000 clones, 25% to 30% of them singletons. This clone was counted a few times. Its antigen is undetermined. Every patient underwent thyroid surgery untreated.

The chain has TRBV6-1 and TRBJ2-7, with D tentatively TRBD1 or TRBD2 (5 bases each). The specimen sequenced was tumor tissue. The sequence was collected from a female donor with papillary thyroid cancer or a benign thyroid nodule (not recorded which). Some clones in this sample may be carry-over from other donors' samples. The CDR3 here is CASTSQGGYEQYF. In DNA, the CDR3 is TGTGCCAGCACCTCCCAGGGCGGGTACGAGCAGTACTTC.